These 9 T cell receptor beta chains came from one sample sequenced in a study of blood T cells in healthy people across ages. Combining a sample-barcoded 5' primer with a J-beta primer mix, a second PCR ran for roughly 7 to 11 cycles. TCRdb recomputed calls from the 5' RACE reads with MiXCR, one row per CDR3 protein. The sample consists of some 920,000 distinct CDR3 sequences, just over 50% of them appearing once. The sequencing sample was made of blood. Receptors were obtained from a woman aged 55-69 years in good health.

V gene TRBV4-3 combines with J gene TRBJ2-3; TRBD1 agrees at 7 bases. Trimming took 3 bases from V and 2 from J; bases not matched to a gene: 14. Per germline, CDR1 LGHNA and CDR2 YSLEER. The CDR3 is 18 residues long. DNA for the CDR3: TGCGCCAGCAGCCAGAAAACCCCGTGGGACAGTCACACAGATACGCAGTATTTT. Translated: CASSQKTPWDSHTDTQYF.

This chain joins TRBV30 and TRBJ1-2; maybe TRBD1 (5 bases). The CDR3 consists of 14 residues. Germline CDR1 is GTSNPN and CDR2 is SVGIG (reference sequence). V lost 2 bases and J 4 bases, leaving 14 bases between the germline ends. This CDR3 is CAWSTGVGGYGYTF. The CDR3 DNA reads as TGTGCCTGGAGTACGGGGGTTGGCGGCTATGGCTACACCTTC.

The chain is built from TRBV20-1 and TRBJ2-1; TRBD2 aligns across 8 bases. V dropped 4 bases and J dropped 13; count of bases not matched to a gene: 15. The CDR3 consists of 14 residues. The germline CDR1 and CDR2 sequences are DFQATT and SNEGSKA (reference sequence). DNA for the CDR3: TGCAGTGCTATCGGGACTAGGCGGAATGAGCAACAGTTCTTC. Translation gives CSAIGTRRNEQQFF.

The rearrangement links TRBV4-1 to TRBJ1-1; the D gene is possibly TRBD1 (6 bases). The CDR3 totals 14 residues. V was clipped by 4 bases and J by 7 bases, with 16 bases between them. The germline gives CDR1 MGHRA, CDR2 YSYEKL. CDR3: CASSPDGGALEAFF. In DNA, the CDR3 is TGCGCCAGCAGCCCCGACGGGGGGGCCCTTGAAGCTTTCTTT.

CDR3 sequence (DNA): TGCGCCAGCAGTTCCCGGGACAGGGTGTCAGATACGCAGTATTTT. It yields the protein CASSSRDRVSDTQYF. V and J are TRBV4-3 and TRBJ2-3; 9 bases line up with TRBD1. J lost 4 bases, V lost 6 bases, and 8 bases had no gene match. Germline CDR1 reads LGHNA; CDR2 reads YSLEER. The CDR3 length is 15 residues.

This clonotype has a handful of counts. The chain uses TRBV3-1 and TRBJ1-6, with 8 bases lining up with TRBD1. Germline V gene sequence: CDR1 LGHDT, CDR2 YNNKEL (reference sequence). The CDR3 length is 15 residues. Germline trimming cut 5 bases from V and 7 bases from J; bases unmatched to any gene: 7. CDR3 loop: CASSDRTGRNSPLHF. CDR3 in DNA: TGTGCCAGCAGCGATCGGACAGGGAGAAATTCACCCCTCCACTTT.

This rearrangement joins TRBV20-1 to TRBJ2-1; D remains unclear. The germline gives CDR1 DFQATT, CDR2 SNEGSKA (reference sequence). CDR3 length equals 11 residues. Trimming stripped 2 bases from V and 4 bases from J, with 3 bases between. The CDR3 DNA follows: TGCAGTGCTAGACAGTACAATGAGCAGTTCTTC. Protein: CSARQYNEQFF.

Only a few counts were recorded for this clonotype. V usage is TRBV7-9 and J usage is TRBJ2-7, with 9 bases identical to TRBD1. The CDR3 consists of 16 residues. Trimming cost V 1 base and J 5 bases; bases outside gene matches: 9. CDR1 SEHNR and CDR2 FQNEAQ come from the germline V gene (reference sequence). CDR3 residues: CASSLGAGQGNNEQYF. CDR3 nucleotide sequence: TGTGCCAGCAGCTTAGGGGCGGGACAGGGCAATAACGAGCAGTACTTC. Full variable domain (outside the CDR3, taken from reference TRBV7-9 and TRBJ2-7): DTGVSQNPRHKITKRGQNVTFRCDPISEHNRLYWYRQTLGQGPEFLTYFQNEAQLEKSRLLSDRFSAERPKGSFSTLEIQRTEQGDSAMYLCASSLGAGQGNNEQYFGPGTRLTVT.

The count of this clonotype is one. Given the absence of the conserved phenylalanine or tryptophan at the CDR3 end, a read error is likely. J is TRBJ2-4 and V is TRBV14; the D is unclear. CDR3 length: 16 amino acids. Germline assignment: CDR1 SGHDN and CDR2 FVKESK. V lost 1 base and J 1 base, leaving 11 bases between the germline ends. The CDR3: CASSQGSRFAKNIQYL. CDR3 sequence (DNA): TGTGCCAGCAGCCAAGGGAGCCGCTTTGCCAAAAACATTCAGTACCTC.